These 22 T cell receptor beta chains share one sample of origin, sequenced in a study of vaccination and CD4 T cells after COVID-19 (dated by TCRdb to 2022 to 2024). The sample's treatment or condition label is to be understood as: approximately 11-day PBMC culture with coronavirus spike peptide pools or control peptides (ViraFEST assay). No antigen has been assigned to these receptors. To prepare the library, PCR was applied. The instrument was an Illumina iSeq 100. DNA from cultured CD4+ T cells underwent TCR sequencing with the Oncomine TCR Beta short-read assay at the Johns Hopkins FTIC core. Using fastp trimming at Q25 and MiXCR clonotype assembly, TCRdb reanalyzed the public sequencing data and kept in-frame beta chains. Identical CDR3 proteins give one entry, which carries the most common genes and DNA. In this sample the table shows thousands of distinct CDR3 sequences, about 32% of which occur a single time. The top ten constitute around 30% of the sample.

The sample was cultured CD4+ T cells from blood. These receptors came from a human donor with COVID-19.

The genes are TRBV5-1 and TRBJ2-7; no clear D. The CDR3 spans 16 residues. Trimming took 0 bases from V and 4 from J, leaving 17 bases between them. The V gene's germline CDR1 is SGHRS and CDR2 YFSETQ. The CDR3 is CASSLGVVTHLYEQYF. CDR3 nucleotide sequence: TGCGCCAGCAGCTTGGGGGTGGTCACCCATTTATACGAGCAGTACTTC.

The chain links TRBV2 to TRBJ2-7; no definite D call. Trimming removed 4 bases at V and 3 bases at J, with 4 bases between. Germline CDR1 and CDR2: SNHLY and FYNNEI. The CDR3 covers 11 residues. The CDR3 DNA reads TGTGCCAGCAGTGTACGCTACGAGCAGTACTTC. Translated, it gives CASSVRYEQYF.

The chain combines TRBV9 with TRBJ1-1; TRBD1 might be the D (6 bases). V was clipped by 2 bases and J by 4 bases, with 9 bases between them. Germline V gene sequence: CDR1 SGDLS, CDR2 YYNGEE. The CDR3 totals 13 residues. The CDR3 protein is CASSVTGLTEAFF. As DNA, the CDR3 is TGTGCCAGCAGCGTCACAGGGCTCACTGAAGCTTTCTTT.

This clonotype was counted only a few times. The CDR3 DNA reads TGTGCCAGCAGTTTATTGTCTACCGGGAACACCATATATTTT. Protein: CASSLLSTGNTIYF. The chain recombines TRBV28 with TRBJ1-3; D not resolved. V was trimmed by 1 base and J by 7 bases, leaving 11 bases between them. CDR1 is MDHEN, CDR2 SYDVKM, per germline. The CDR3 runs to 14 residues. The entire variable domain, with the rest obtained from reference TRBV28 and TRBJ1-3, is as follows: DVKVTQSSRYLVKRTGEKVFLECVQDMDHENMFWYRQDPGLGLRLIYFSYDVKMKEKGDIPEGYSVSREKKERFSLILESASTNQTSMYLCASSLLSTGNTIYFGEGSWLTVV.

The rearrangement uses TRBV23-1 and TRBJ2-3; 8 nucleotides match TRBD2. TRBV23-1 is an ORF, with its function uncertain. This CDR3 has 16 amino acids. With V trimmed by 3 bases and J by 6 bases, 11 bases remained unmatched. The CDR3 spells CASSHPTSAGADTQYF. CDR3 in DNA: TGCGCCAGCAGTCACCCGACTAGCGCGGGGGCGGATACGCAGTATTTT.

This clonotype has a handful of counts. The chain combines TRBV20-1 with TRBJ1-3; D is ambiguous. The ends were cut back, 3 bases at V and 0 bases at J, with 12 bases in the middle. CDR1 DFQATT and CDR2 SNEGSKA come from the germline V gene (reference sequence). The CDR3 length is 15 residues. CDR3 region: CSASTLQSSGNTIYF. The CDR3 DNA sequence: TGCAGTGCTAGTACCCTACAGAGCTCTGGAAACACCATATATTTT.

This chain uses TRBV2 with TRBJ1-2, with no clear D. The V end lost 1 base, the J end lost 3 bases, and 6 bases lay between the germline ends. CDR3 length: 13 amino acids. Germline assignment: CDR1 SNHLY and CDR2 FYNNEI. The CDR3 DNA reads as TGTGCCAGCAGTGAAGTTGGTGACTATGGCTACACCTTC. This codes for CASSEVGDYGYTF.

The rearrangement links TRBV20-1 to TRBJ2-3, with D perhaps matching TRBD1 (5 bases). The CDR3 is made up of 13 amino acids. Germline V gene sequence: CDR1 DFQATT, CDR2 SNEGSKA (reference sequence). V was trimmed by 3 bases and J by 0 bases, leaving 7 bases between them. The CDR3 DNA is TGCAGTGCTAGTGGACAAAGCACAGATACGCAGTATTTT. This codes for CSASGQSTDTQYF.

The chain links TRBV6-1 to TRBJ1-2; no clear D. From germline, CDR1 is MNHNS and CDR2 SASEGT. The CDR3 totals 12 residues. V was shortened by 10 bases and J by 3 bases, with 12 bases between the two germline ends. CDR3 nucleotides: TGTGCCACTTCCCACTTCTACTATGGCTACACCTTC. Amino acid sequence: CATSHFYYGYTF.

The CDR3 region has the DNA TGCGCCAGCAGGCAAAAGGCCCTAGCGGGGGTCCTAATCTCCTACAATGAGCAGTTCTTC. Its translation is CASRQKALAGVLISYNEQFF. The rearrangement joins TRBV4-1 to TRBJ2-1; 10 nucleotides line up with TRBD2. Germline V CDR1 and CDR2: MGHRA, YSYEKL. The CDR3 is 20 residues long. Trimming at V came to 6 bases and at J to 0 bases, leaving 17 bases not matched to a gene.

This clonotype was detected a few times. This chain uses TRBV6-1 with TRBJ1-6, with 9 bases lining up with TRBD1. This CDR3 spans 13 amino acids. Germline loops: CDR1 MNHNS, CDR2 SASEGT. J gave up 8 bases and V 7 bases, and 3 bases lay outside the gene matches. CDR3 DNA sequence: TGTGCCAGCATTGACAGGGGGGATTCACCCCTCCACTTT. Amino acids: CASIDRGDSPLHF.

The chain couples TRBV9 to TRBJ2-7; D not resolved. The CDR3 is 14 residues long. The ends were cut back, 0 bases at V and 3 bases at J, with 10 bases in the middle. Germline V gives CDR1 SGDLS, CDR2 YYNGEE. The CDR3 DNA is TGTGCCAGCAGCGTAGACGGCTCGGGCTACGAGCAGTACTTC. Its translation is CASSVDGSGYEQYF.

As to this clonotype: A junction end diverges from the germline sequence, so it may reflect a read error. This rearrangement joins TRBV7-9 to TRBJ2-1; 8 bases are a match to TRBD1. The DNA end lines up better with TRBJ2-7; the J call may be wrong. From germline, CDR1 is SEHNR and CDR2 FQNEAQ (reference sequence). This CDR3 is 15 amino acids long. In nucleotides, the CDR3 is TGTGCCAGCAGCTTAGCCGGACAGGGCTCCCACGAGCAGTACTTC. The encoded protein is CASSLAGQGSHEQYF.

The J gene is TRBJ2-3, the V gene TRBV11-3; 11 positions agree with TRBD2. CDR1 is SGHNT, CDR2 YENEEA, per germline. The CDR3 length is 19 residues. With V trimmed by 1 base and J by 1 base, 10 bases remained unmatched. The CDR3 spells CASSLGGTTTSGGTDTQYF. CDR3 nucleotide sequence: TGTGCCAGCAGCTTAGGAGGAACCACGACTAGCGGGGGCACAGATACGCAGTATTTT.

CDR3 sequence (DNA): TGTGCCAGCAGTAGACAGGGTTGGGGGGTTGAGCAGTACTTC. Protein product: CASSRQGWGVEQYF. The chain recombines TRBV27 with TRBJ2-7; TRBD1 might be the D (7 bases). The V gene's germline CDR1 is MNHEY and CDR2 SMNVEV (reference sequence). This CDR3 contains 14 residues. V was cut by 5 bases and J by 7 bases, with 18 bases left in between.

The V gene is TRBV5-4, the J gene TRBJ2-3; 10 positions agree with TRBD1. The germline gives CDR1 SGHNT, CDR2 YYREEE (reference sequence). This CDR3 contains 15 residues. Germline trimming cut 4 bases from V and 3 bases from J; bases unmatched to any gene: 5. The CDR3 loop is CASSRDRGQTDTQYF. The CDR3 DNA reads as TGTGCCAGCAGCCGCGACAGGGGGCAAACAGATACGCAGTATTTT.

The CDR3 spells CASSFGQGQGTIYF. The CDR3 nucleotides read TGTGCCAGCAGTTTTGGACAGGGGCAAGGTACCATATATTTT. V is TRBV12-3 or TRBV12-4 and J is TRBJ1-3; 9 bases are a match to TRBD1. J gave up 10 bases and V 3 bases, and 7 bases lay outside the gene matches. CDR3 length: 14 amino acids.

This chain uses TRBV29-1 with TRBJ1-6, with a possible D match to TRBD1 (5 bases). Between the trimmed V and J ends, which lost 6 bases and 10 bases, there was a span of 16 bases. Germline V lookup: CDR1 SQVTM, CDR2 ANQGSEA. The CDR3 is made up of 13 amino acids. The CDR3 sequence is CSVSYDSKSPLHF. DNA of the CDR3: TGCAGCGTGTCCTACGACAGTAAATCACCCCTCCACTTT.

The chain carries TRBV11-3 and TRBJ1-1, with D tentatively TRBD1 (6 bases). V was clipped by 1 base and J by 3 bases, with 12 bases between them. The CDR3 extends over 15 amino acids. Looked up from germline, CDR1 is SGHNT and CDR2 is YENEEA. DNA of the CDR3: TGTGCCAGCAGCTTAGTCGGAGGGGGGGACACTGAAGCTTTCTTT. It specifies CASSLVGGGDTEAFF.

This clonotype occurred a few times. The chain joins TRBV11-3 to TRBJ2-5; maybe TRBD1 (6 bases). CDR3 length: 13 residues. Between the trimmed V and J ends, which lost 4 bases and 5 bases, there was a span of 11 bases. Germline V gives CDR1 SGHNT, CDR2 YENEEA. CDR3 sequence (DNA): TGTGCCAGCAGCTCGTCAGGGGAGGAGACCCAGTACTTC. It encodes CASSSSGEETQYF.

This clonotype was counted between two and nine times. The J gene is TRBJ2-7, the V gene TRBV29-1; 7 bases match TRBD1. V shed 6 bases and J 2 bases; nucleotides not matched to a gene: 16. The CDR3 contains 16 residues. Looked up from germline, CDR1 is SQVTM and CDR2 is ANQGSEA. The CDR3 bases are TGCAGCGTCGGGGCACTTCCGGGACAGACCCCCTACGAGCAGTACTTC. Translated: CSVGALPGQTPYEQYF.

This clonotype was seen a handful of times. The chain links TRBV7-2 to TRBJ1-5; 11 bases align to TRBD1. Germline CDR1 reads SGHTA; CDR2 reads FQGNSA. The V and J ends lost 5 bases and 11 bases, in that order; junction bases with no gene match: 8. The CDR3 consists of 14 residues. The DNA for the CDR3 is TGTGCCAGCAGCCAACCGGGACAGGGGGTGTCCCAGCATTTT. It yields the protein CASSQPGQGVSQHF. Full variable domain (rest looked up from reference TRBV7-2 and TRBJ1-5): GAGVSQSPSNKVTEKGKDVELRCDPISGHTALYWYRQSLGQGLEFLIYFQGNSAPDKSGLPSDRFSAERTGGSVSTLTIQRTQQEDSAVYLCASSQPGQGVSQHFGDGTRLSIL.